The T cell receptor (beta chain) described here comes from a study of blood T cell repertoires in COVID-19 (dated by TCRdb to the early 2020s). Context from the whole study: Samples from collaborators originated in the United States, Italy and Spain and spanned both the acute and convalescent phases of COVID-19. Samples were obtained from the ongoing ImmuneRACE study (first 160 participants) and from over 1,000 subjects provided by 6 global collaborators. HLA class I and class II types, where available, came from metadata supplied by the sample provider rather than from assay-based typing. Subjects who had been exposed to COVID-19, were actively infected with it, or had recovered from it provided the deeply sampled blood TCRbeta repertoires that made up the dataset. A de-identified subject ID, COVID-19 status, age in years and sex were almost always included in the sample metadata. The prospective study material was composed of cDNA or gDNA derived from T cells, B-cell-depleted T cells, or PBMCs. A freely available public database, intended as a resource for researchers studying the immune response to SARS-CoV-2, is where the repertoires were released.

On this clone: Its antigen target is currently unknown. Per-base quality was not reported, and no clone a single base away is much larger than it.

Findings and caveats that apply to the study as a whole: The amount of clinical and demographic metadata varied by source and participant and was provided uncurated.

Collaborating institutions collected whole blood in K2EDTA tubes following their own protocols. For TCRbeta analysis, collaborators shipped samples in one of three forms: frozen whole blood, isolated PBMCs, or DNA extracted from either of those sample types. TCRbeta CDR3 regions were amplified from genomic DNA by means of the immunoSEQ Assay, a bias-controlled multiplex PCR. The authors' pipeline ran thus. The number of nucleated cells in each sample was estimated by amplification of reference gene primers within the assay. Sequence reads were collapsed and filtered to measure the absolute abundance of every unique TCRbeta CDR3 rearrangement. For each sample, productive Simpson clonality was calculated as the square root of Simpson's diversity index across productive rearrangements. This is the immuneACCESS table as TCRdb keeps it, with only in-frame sequences that have V and J called. A part of the clones is gone; compared with another copy, unresolved V genes explain less than half, and the rest is unexplained. V, J and clone size are those of that table, while D and trimming were read from the DNA. The sample table shows 25,000 to 35,000 clones, and 70% to 85% are seen once. The ten largest clones take up 13% of the sample.

CDR1 and CDR2 are drawn from the germline V gene (reference sequence): LNHDA, SQIVND. V was cut back by 4 bases and J by 3 bases, leaving a gap of 6 bases between them. From the cysteine through the phenylalanine, the CDR3 covers 12 amino acids. Only the CDR3 part of the read is kept: 36 bases, read in frame from the first base. In this chain, TRBV19 is recombined with TRBJ1-2, and TRBD1 may be the D gene, going by 5 matching bases. Sample: peripheral blood. The TCR comes from a human donor in a cohort sampled during active COVID-19. CDR3 sequence: CASSTQDYGYTF. In nucleotide form, the sequence is TGTGCCAGTAGTACACAGGACTATGGCTACACCTTC.